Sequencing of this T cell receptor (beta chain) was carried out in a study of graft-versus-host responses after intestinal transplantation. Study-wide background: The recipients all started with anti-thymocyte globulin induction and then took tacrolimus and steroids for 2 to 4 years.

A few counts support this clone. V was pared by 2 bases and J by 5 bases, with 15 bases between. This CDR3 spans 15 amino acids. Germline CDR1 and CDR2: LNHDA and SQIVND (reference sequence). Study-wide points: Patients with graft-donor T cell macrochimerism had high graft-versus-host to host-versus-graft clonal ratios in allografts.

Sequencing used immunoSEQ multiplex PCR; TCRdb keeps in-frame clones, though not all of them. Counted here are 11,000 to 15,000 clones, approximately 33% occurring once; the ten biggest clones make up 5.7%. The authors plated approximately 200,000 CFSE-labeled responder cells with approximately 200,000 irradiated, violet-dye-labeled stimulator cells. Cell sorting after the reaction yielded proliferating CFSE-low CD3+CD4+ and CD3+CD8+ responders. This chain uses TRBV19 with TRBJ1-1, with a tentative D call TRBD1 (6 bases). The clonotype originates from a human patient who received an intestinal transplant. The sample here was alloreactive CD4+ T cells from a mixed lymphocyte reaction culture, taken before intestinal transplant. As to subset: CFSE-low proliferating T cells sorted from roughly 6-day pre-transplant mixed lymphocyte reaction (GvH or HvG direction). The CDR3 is CASSIQGQGRTEAFF. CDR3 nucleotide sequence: TGTGCCAGTAGTATACAGGGGCAGGGTAGGACTGAAGCTTTCTTT.